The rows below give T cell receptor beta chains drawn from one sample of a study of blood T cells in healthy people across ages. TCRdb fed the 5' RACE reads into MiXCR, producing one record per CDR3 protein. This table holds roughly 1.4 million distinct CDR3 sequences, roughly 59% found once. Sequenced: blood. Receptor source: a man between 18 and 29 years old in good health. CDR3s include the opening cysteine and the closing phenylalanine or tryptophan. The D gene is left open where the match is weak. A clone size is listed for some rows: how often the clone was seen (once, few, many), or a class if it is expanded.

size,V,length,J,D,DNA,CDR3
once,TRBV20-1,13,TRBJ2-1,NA,TGCAGTGCCCCTACCCCCGGAAAAATAGAGCAGTTCTTC,CSAPTPGKIEQFF
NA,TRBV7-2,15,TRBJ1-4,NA,TGTGCCAGCAGCTTAAATGGCTTCTCTAATGAAAAACTGTTTTTT,CASSLNGFSNEKLFF
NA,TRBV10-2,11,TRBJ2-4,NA,TGCGCCAGCAGTGAAGGCCTGGGACAGTACTTC,CASSEGLGQYF
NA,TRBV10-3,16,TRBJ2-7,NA,TGTGCCATCAGTGATCCTTCCGGCCTACAGCTATACGAGCAGTACTTC,CAISDPSGLQLYEQYF
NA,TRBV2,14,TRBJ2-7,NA,TGTGCCAGCAGTCCCTTCGGGACCGCCTACGAGCAGTACTTC,CASSPFGTAYEQYF
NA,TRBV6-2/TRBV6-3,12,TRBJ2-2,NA,TGTGCCAGCAGATACTTCACCGGGGAGCTGTTTTTT,CASRYFTGELFF
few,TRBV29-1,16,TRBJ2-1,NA,TGCAGCGTTGAAGCACGACAGAGAAGCTCCTACAATGAGCAGTTCTTC,CSVEARQRSSYNEQFF
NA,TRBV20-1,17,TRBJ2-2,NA,TGCAGTGCTAGATTAGGGACCGAGGATCCGAACACCGGGGAGCTGTTTTTT,CSARLGTEDPNTGELFF
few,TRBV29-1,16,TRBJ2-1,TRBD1,TGCAGCGTTGAAGATGGGGACAGATTATTCTACAATGAGCAGTTCTTC,CSVEDGDRLFYNEQFF
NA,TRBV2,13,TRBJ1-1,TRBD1,TGTGCCAGCAGTGCCGGGACAGACACTGAAGCTTTCTTT,CASSAGTDTEAFF
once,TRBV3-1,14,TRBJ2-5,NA,TGTGCCAGCAGCCCTGCCCCCGGCCAAGGGACCCAGTACTTC,CASSPAPGQGTQYF
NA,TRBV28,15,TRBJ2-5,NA,TGTGCCAGCAGTTACACCCGACTGGGAGGCGAGACCCAGTACTTC,CASSYTRLGGETQYF
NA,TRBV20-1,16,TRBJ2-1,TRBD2,TGCAGTGCGGTATCTAGCGGGGGGACAATATACAATGAGCAGTTCTTC,CSAVSSGGTIYNEQFF
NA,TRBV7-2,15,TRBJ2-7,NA,TGTGCCAGCAGCTTAAGGAGGGTTACCTCCTACGAGCAGTACTTC,CASSLRRVTSYEQYF
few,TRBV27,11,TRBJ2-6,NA,TGTGCCAGCATGGGGGCCAACGTCCTGACTTTC,CASMGANVLTF
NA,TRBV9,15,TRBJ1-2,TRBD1,TGTGCCAGCAGCGTAGCGGCAGGGGGCTCAGCCGGCTACACCTTC,CASSVAAGGSAGYTF
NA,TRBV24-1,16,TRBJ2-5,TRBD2,TGTGCCACCAGTGATGGACTAGCGGGCGTTCAAGAGACCCAGTACTTC,CATSDGLAGVQETQYF
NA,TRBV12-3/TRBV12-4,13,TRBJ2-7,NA,TGTGCCAGCACCCCGGAAGGCACCTACGAGCAGTACTTC,CASTPEGTYEQYF
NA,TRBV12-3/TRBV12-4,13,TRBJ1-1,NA,TGTGCCAGCAGGCCGGGGCCTAACACTGAAGCTTTCTTT,CASRPGPNTEAFF
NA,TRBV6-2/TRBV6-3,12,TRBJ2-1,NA,TGTGCCAGCGGGGGGCTTCTCTATGAGCAGTTCTTC,CASGGLLYEQFF
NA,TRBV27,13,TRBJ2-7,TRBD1,TGTGCCAGCAGTTTGTACAGGGGGCGCGAGCAGTACTTC,CASSLYRGREQYF
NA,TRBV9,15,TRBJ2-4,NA,TGTGCCAGCAGCGTATCCCAGGGATCCTACTACGAGCGGTACTTC,CASSVSQGSYYERYF
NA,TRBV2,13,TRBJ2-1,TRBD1,TGTGCCAGCAGTGTACCGACAGGGTATGAGCAGTTCTTC,CASSVPTGYEQFF
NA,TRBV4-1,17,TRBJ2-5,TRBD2,TGCGCCAGCAGCCCACTGGGCGGGGGGGTTCTCGAGGAGACCCAGTACTTC,CASSPLGGGVLEETQYF
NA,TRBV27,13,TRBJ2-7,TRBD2,TGTGCCAGCAGTGGGGGGGGGAAGAACGAGCAGTACTTC,CASSGGGKNEQYF
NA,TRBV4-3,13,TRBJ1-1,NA,TGCGCCAGCAGCCAAGACATCGACACTGAAGCTTTCTTT,CASSQDIDTEAFF
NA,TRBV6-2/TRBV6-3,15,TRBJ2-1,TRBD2,TGTGCCAGCAGTTCCCTAGCGGGGAATTACAATGAGCAGTTCTTC,CASSSLAGNYNEQFF
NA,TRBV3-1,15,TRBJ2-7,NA,TGTGCCAGCAGCCAAGAGCCCACGGTGTCCTACGAGCAGTACTTC,CASSQEPTVSYEQYF
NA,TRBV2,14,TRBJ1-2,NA,TGTGCCAGCAGTGATTCCCTCGCAGGGGATGGCTACACCTTC,CASSDSLAGDGYTF
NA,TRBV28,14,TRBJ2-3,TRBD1,TGTGCCAGCAGTCCTAAGGACAGGGGAGATACGCAGTATTTT,CASSPKDRGDTQYF
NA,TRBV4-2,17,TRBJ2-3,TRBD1,TGTACCAGCAGCCAATTTTCCGGGACAGGGACGACAGATACGCAGTATTTT,CTSSQFSGTGTTDTQYF
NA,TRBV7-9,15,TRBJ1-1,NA,TGTGCCAGCAGATCCCTGCAGGGCGGATACACTGAAGCTTTCTTT,CASRSLQGGYTEAFF
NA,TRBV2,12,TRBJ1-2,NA,TGTGCCAGCATTAGAGGGGGGAATGGCTACACCTTC,CASIRGGNGYTF
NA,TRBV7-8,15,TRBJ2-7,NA,TGTGCCAGCAGCTTTAGGACAGCACTCGACTACGAGCAGTACTTC,CASSFRTALDYEQYF
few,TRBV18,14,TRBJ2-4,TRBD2,TGTGCCAGCTCACCAACAGCGGGGAAAAACATTCAGTACTTC,CASSPTAGKNIQYF
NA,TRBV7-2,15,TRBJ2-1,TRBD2,TGTGCCAGCAGAACCGGACTAGCGGGCTACAATGAGCAGTTCTTC,CASRTGLAGYNEQFF
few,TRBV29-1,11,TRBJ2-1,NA,TGCAGCGTTGAACGCTACAATGAGCAGTTCTTC,CSVERYNEQFF
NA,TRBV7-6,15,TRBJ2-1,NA,TGTGCCAGCTCAGAGGGCGCAGGGCCCTACAATGAGCAGTTCTTC,CASSEGAGPYNEQFF
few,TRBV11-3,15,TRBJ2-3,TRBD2,TGTGCCAGCAGCCTGACTAGCGGGAGACCAGATACGCAGTATTTT,CASSLTSGRPDTQYF
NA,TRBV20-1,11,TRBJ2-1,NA,TGCAGTGCCCAGGAGTACAATGAGCAGTTCTTC,CSAQEYNEQFF
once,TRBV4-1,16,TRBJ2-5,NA,TGCGCCAGCAGCCAACAGGTGGCAGCGGCTGAAGAGACCCAGTACTTC,CASSQQVAAAEETQYF
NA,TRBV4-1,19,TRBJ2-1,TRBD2,TGCGCCAGCAGCCAAGATCTCGGGACTAGCGGGGGTTCCTACAATGAGCAGTTCTTC,CASSQDLGTSGGSYNEQFF
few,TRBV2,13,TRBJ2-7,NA,TGTGCCAGCTCCGGGTCCCCGATTTACGAGCAGTACTTC,CASSGSPIYEQYF
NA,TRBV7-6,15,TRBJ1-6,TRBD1,TGTGCCAGCAGCTTCCAGACAGGGTGGGGTTCACCCCTCCACTTT,CASSFQTGWGSPLHF
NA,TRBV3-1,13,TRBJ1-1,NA,TGTGCCAGCAGCCAAGCACAGTGGACTGAAGCTTTCTTT,CASSQAQWTEAFF
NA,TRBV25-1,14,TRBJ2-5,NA,TGTGCCAGCAGTGAGAGGATCAGGGTTGAGACCCAGTACTTC,CASSERIRVETQYF
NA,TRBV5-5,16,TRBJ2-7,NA,TGTGCCAGCAGCTTGGGCTTGGGGGCCGGCGAATACGAGCAGTACTTC,CASSLGLGAGEYEQYF
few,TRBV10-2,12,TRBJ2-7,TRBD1,TGCGCCAGCAGGGACAGGATCCACGAGCAGTACTTC,CASRDRIHEQYF
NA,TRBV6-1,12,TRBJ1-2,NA,TGTGCCAGCAGTGGACAGGCCCAAGGCTACACCTTC,CASSGQAQGYTF
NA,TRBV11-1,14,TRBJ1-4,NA,TGTGCCAGTAGCCCCAAGGGGCAATCTGAAAAACTGTTTTTT,CASSPKGQSEKLFF
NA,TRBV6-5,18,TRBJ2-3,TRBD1,TGTGCCAGCAGTTCGTGTCTGAGGGGGCCTACCTGCACAGATACGCAGTATTTT,CASSSCLRGPTCTDTQYF
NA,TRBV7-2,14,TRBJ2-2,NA,TGTGCCAGCAGCTATAACCGGGACACCGGGGAGCTGTTTTTT,CASSYNRDTGELFF
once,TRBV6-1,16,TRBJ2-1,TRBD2,TGTGCCAGCAGTGACAGCGGGGGAGTCCAGAGCAATGAGCAGTTCTTC,CASSDSGGVQSNEQFF
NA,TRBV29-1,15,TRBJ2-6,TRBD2,TGCAGCGTTGAAGGCGGGGGGTCGGGGGCCAACGTCCTGACTTTC,CSVEGGGSGANVLTF
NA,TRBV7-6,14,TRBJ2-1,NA,TGTGCCAGCAGCTTAGGTTTCCGCTACAATGAGCAGTTCTTC,CASSLGFRYNEQFF
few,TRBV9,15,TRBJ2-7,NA,TGTGCCAGCAGCGCTCGGGACGGCCAGTGGAACGAGCAGTACTTC,CASSARDGQWNEQYF
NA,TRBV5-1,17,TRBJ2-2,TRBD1,TGCGCCAGCAGCTACTACGGTGACAGGGGGGAATCAGGGGAGCTGTTTTTT,CASSYYGDRGESGELFF
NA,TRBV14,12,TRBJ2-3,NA,TGCATGGCGTCTCCTGCCACAGATACGCAGTATTTT,CMASPATDTQYF